Below, 30 T cell receptor beta chains from the same sample are listed, as sequenced in a study of blood T cell repertoires in COVID-19. The table came from immunoSEQ multiplex PCR; TCRdb's copy has only in-frame clones and leaves some out. The table lists 99,000 or so clones, roughly four fifths of them singletons. Material for sequencing was peripheral blood. The origin of the receptors is a woman older than 75 with active or convalescent COVID-19.

The chain links TRBV10-3 to TRBJ1-2; perhaps TRBD1 as D (6 bases). V lost 7 bases and J lost 3, with 18 bases in between. From germline, CDR1 is ENHRY and CDR2 SYGVKD. The CDR3 has 15 residues. The CDR3 DNA reads TGTGCCATCACCGAATCCCACTACAGGGACTATGGCTACACCTTC. This gives the protein CAITESHYRDYGYTF.

The V and J genes are TRBV18 and TRBJ2-3; D is perhaps TRBD1 (6 bases). The germline V gene encodes CDR1 KGHSH and CDR2 LQKENI. V was cut by 2 bases and J by 4 bases, with 16 bases left in between. This CDR3 is built from 16 residues. As DNA, the CDR3 is TGTGCCAGCTCACCATTACTTCAGGGGAGCTCAGATACGCAGTATTTT. It codes for CASSPLLQGSSDTQYF.

CDR3 nucleotides: TGTGCCAGCAGCGAAGCCGGGACTAGTGGTCTCGGGGAGCTGTTTTTT. Translated: CASSEAGTSGLGELFF. The gene calls are TRBV9 and TRBJ2-2, with 8 bases fitting TRBD2. J lost 7 bases, V lost 3 bases, and 11 bases had no gene match. Germline V gene sequence: CDR1 SGDLS, CDR2 YYNGEE. The CDR3 consists of 16 residues.

The V call is TRBV3-1 (or the pseudogene TRBV3-2), the J call TRBJ2-3; TRBD2 matches at 9 bases. The ends lost 4 bases at V and 2 bases at J; junction bases unmatched: 7. From germline, CDR1 is LGHDT and CDR2 YNNKEL (reference sequence). This CDR3 is 16 amino acids long. The CDR3: CASSRELAGFTDTQYF. The CDR3 DNA is TGTGCCAGCAGCCGCGAACTAGCGGGTTTCACAGATACGCAGTATTTT.

This chain uses TRBV28 with TRBJ2-1, with 12 bases matching TRBD2. The CDR3 contains 16 residues. CDR1 is MDHEN and CDR2 is SYDVKM in the germline V gene. Trimming cost V 7 bases and J 6 bases; bases outside gene matches: 10. CDR3 nucleotides: TGTGCCAGCACCACTAGCGGGGGGTCCCTCGCCAATGAGCAGTTCTTC. Residues: CASTTSGGSLANEQFF.

V gene TRBV5-5 combines with J gene TRBJ2-7; D uncertain. The V and J ends lost 4 bases and 7 bases respectively, with 9 bases between them. This CDR3 is built from 11 residues. Germline V gene data show CDR1 as SGHKS and CDR2 as YYEKEE (reference sequence). The CDR3 here is CASSPPGEQYF. The DNA for the CDR3 is TGTGCCAGCAGCCCCCCCGGGGAGCAGTACTTC.

The V call is TRBV5-4, the J call TRBJ2-7; the D gene is possibly TRBD2 (7 bases). This CDR3 is built from 13 residues. The V gene's germline CDR1 is SGHNT and CDR2 YYREEE (reference sequence). V gave up 5 bases and J gave up 4 bases, with 13 bases separating them. The CDR3 nucleotides are TGTGCCAGCAGGGTGGGGGGGGCTTACGAGCAGTACTTC. This gives the protein CASRVGGAYEQYF.

The chain has TRBV24-1 and TRBJ2-2; D call uncertain. V was shortened by 0 bases and J by 6 bases, with 4 bases between the two germline ends. The germline gives CDR1 KGHDR, CDR2 SFDVKD. The CDR3 covers 13 residues. CDR3 protein: CATSDLLPGELFF. DNA for the CDR3: TGTGCCACCAGTGATTTGCTTCCCGGGGAGCTGTTTTTT.

This sequence joins TRBV21-1 and TRBJ2-1; TRBD2 was called by the table and not checked on the DNA. TRBV21-1 has pseudogene status. This CDR3 has 14 amino acids. CDR3 nucleotides: TGTGCCAGCAGCAAAGAGGACGGGGACAATGAGCAGTTCTTC. Its protein product is CASSKEDGDNEQFF.

This sequence joins TRBV6-5 and TRBJ2-2; no clear D gene. CDR3 length equals 14 residues. V lost 0 bases, J lost 4 bases, and 6 bases lay in between. CDR1 and CDR2 (germline): MNHEY, SVGAGI. The CDR3 sequence is CASSYSGLTGELFF. DNA of the CDR3: TGTGCCAGCAGTTACTCTGGCCTCACCGGGGAGCTGTTTTTT.

This rearrangement joins TRBV6-4 to TRBJ1-6; no clear D gene. Trimming shortened V by 0 bases and J by 7 bases, and 10 bases separated the two germline ends. Germline CDR1 reads MRHNA; CDR2 reads SNTAGT. The CDR3 has 15 amino acids. The CDR3: CASSDSLDSNSPLHF. DNA for the CDR3: TGTGCCAGCAGTGACTCACTGGACTCGAATTCACCCCTCCACTTT.

J is TRBJ2-7 and V is TRBV6-2 or TRBV6-3; 13 bases map to TRBD2. Germline V lookup: CDR1 MNHEY, CDR2 SVGEGT. V was clipped by 6 bases and J by 7 bases; unmatched bases: 9. This CDR3 is built from 15 residues. CDR3 amino acids: CASSPGLAGVGEQYF. DNA of the CDR3: TGTGCCAGCAGCCCCGGACTAGCGGGAGTAGGTGAGCAGTACTTC.

The rearrangement joins TRBV4-3 to TRBJ1-2; no definite D call. The CDR3 consists of 14 residues. V lost 0 bases and J lost 1, with 6 bases in between. The germline gives CDR1 LGHNA, CDR2 YSLEER. CDR3 protein: CASSQDHGNYGYTF. CDR3 nucleotide sequence: TGCGCCAGCAGCCAAGATCACGGTAACTATGGCTACACCTTC.

CDR3 in DNA: TGCGCCAGCAGCCATCAAACAGGGGATGCATATGGCTACACCTTC. It specifies CASSHQTGDAYGYTF. The V call is TRBV5-1, the J call TRBJ1-2; 7 nucleotides match TRBD1. The CDR3 runs 15 residues. Per the germline V gene, CDR1 is SGHRS and CDR2 is YFSETQ. V lost 4 bases, J lost 5 bases, and 11 bases stayed unmatched.

V usage is TRBV15 and J usage is TRBJ1-2; no clear D. Trimming pared 0 bases from V and 2 bases from J, leaving 13 bases between. The CDR3 contains 16 residues. Germline CDR1 is LNHNV and CDR2 is YYDKDF (reference sequence). CDR3 protein: CATSRDLGSLNYGYTF. The CDR3, as DNA: TGTGCCACCAGCAGAGATTTGGGGAGCCTCAACTATGGCTACACCTTC.

The chain has TRBV25-1 and TRBJ1-1; unclear D gene. With 4 bases removed from V and 1 base from J, the gap between germline ends came to 7 bases. The CDR3 length is 13 residues. Germline V gene data show CDR1 as MGHDK and CDR2 as SYGVNS. The DNA for the CDR3 is TGTGCCAGCAGTGGCCTCAGGAACACTGAAGCTTTCTTT. Residues: CASSGLRNTEAFF.

The chain uses TRBV3-1 (or the pseudogene TRBV3-2) and TRBJ1-2; D is unclear. The CDR3 length is 13 residues. V shed 1 base and J shed 2 bases, with 5 bases lying between them. Germline CDR1 and CDR2: LGHDT and YNNKEL (reference sequence). The CDR3 DNA reads as TGTGCCAGCAGCCAAGGAGGGAACTATGGCTACACCTTC. Residues: CASSQGGNYGYTF.

The chain recombines TRBV2 with TRBJ2-1; 11 bases fit TRBD2. The length of the CDR3 is 16 residues. The trim removed 3 bases at V and 2 bases at J, leaving 3 bases unmatched. The germline CDR1 and CDR2 sequences are SNHLY and FYNNEI. CDR3 in DNA: TGTGCCAGCAGTGACCGTAGCGGGGGGGCCTACAATGAGCAGTTCTTC. It encodes CASSDRSGGAYNEQFF.

As concerns this clone: Other nucleotide sequences in the sample specify the same CDR3. The chain combines TRBV6-2 or TRBV6-3 with TRBJ1-1, with TRBD1 matching 9 bases. CDR1 is MNHEY and CDR2 is SVGEGT in the germline V gene. V lost 6 bases to trimming and J lost 4 bases; unmatched junction nucleotides: 3. The CDR3 consists of 13 residues. Here the CDR3 reads CASSQQGATEAFF. CDR3 nucleotide sequence: TGTGCCAGCAGCCAACAGGGGGCCACTGAAGCTTTCTTT.

This clone was recorded only once. This chain uses TRBV3-1 (or the pseudogene TRBV3-2) with TRBJ1-3; TRBD1 is a possible D gene (5 bases). Germline loops: CDR1 LGHDT, CDR2 YNNKEL (reference sequence). The CDR3 runs to 15 residues. V shed 1 base and J shed 4 bases, with 11 bases lying between them. CDR3 protein: CASSQVEGFGNTIYF. In DNA, the CDR3 is TGTGCCAGCAGCCAAGTGGAGGGGTTCGGAAACACCATATATTTT.

The genes are TRBV30 and TRBJ1-4; TRBD1 matches at 9 bases. V shed 0 bases and J 5 bases; nucleotides not matched to a gene: 10. In germline, CDR1 is GTSNPN, CDR2 SVGIG (reference sequence). The CDR3 covers 17 residues. The CDR3: CAWSVFRGTGSNEKLFF. CDR3 nucleotide sequence: TGTGCCTGGAGTGTATTTCGGGGGACAGGGTCGAATGAAAAACTGTTTTTT. The complete variable domain, with remaining parts taken from reference TRBV30 and TRBJ1-4, reads SQTIHQWPATLVQPVGSPLSLECTVEGTSNPNLYWYRQAAGRGLQLLFYSVGIGQISSEVPQNLSASRPQDRQFILSSKKLLLSDSGFYLCAWSVFRGTGSNEKLFFGSGTQLSVL.

This clone was seen more than once but under ten times. The chain recombines TRBV5-1 with TRBJ2-5; the D gene is possibly TRBD2 (5 bases). This CDR3 is 13 amino acids long. Trimming stripped 3 bases from V and 4 bases from J, with 10 bases between. The germline gives CDR1 SGHRS, CDR2 YFSETQ. The CDR3 coding sequence is TGCGCCAGCAGCTCCTCTAGCACAGAGACCCAGTACTTC. This sequence encodes CASSSSSTETQYF.

This clone appeared once. The rearrangement links TRBV5-4 to TRBJ2-7; D not certain. CDR1 and CDR2 from the germline V gene are SGHNT and YYREEE (reference sequence). The CDR3 runs 13 residues. With 0 bases removed from V and 4 bases from J, the gap between germline ends came to 8 bases. The CDR3: CASSLARRYEQYF. CDR3 DNA sequence: TGTGCCAGCAGCTTGGCCCGCAGGTACGAGCAGTACTTC. Variable domain in full (rest from reference TRBV5-4 and TRBJ2-7): ETGVTQSPTHLIKTRGQQVTLRCSSQSGHNTVSWYQQALGQGPQFIFQYYREEENGRGNFPPRFSGLQFPNYSSELNVNALELDDSALYLCASSLARRYEQYFGPGTRLTVT.

The chain couples TRBV18 to TRBJ2-7, with a tentative D call TRBD2 (5 bases). Per germline, CDR1 KGHSH and CDR2 LQKENI. V lost 4 bases to trimming and J lost 1 base, with 17 bases between them. The CDR3 extends over 16 amino acids. The CDR3 region is CASSHISWGESYEQYF. CDR3 nucleotide sequence: TGTGCCAGCTCACACATAAGTTGGGGAGAATCCTACGAGCAGTACTTC.

V and J are TRBV21-1 and TRBJ2-3; the table's D call, TRBD2, has no DNA check behind it. TRBV21-1 is tagged as a pseudogene. This CDR3 has 18 amino acids. Here the CDR3 DNA reads TGTGCCAGCAGCAAAGGTGTACTAGCGGGAGAGAGCACAGATACGCAGTATTTT. Residues: CASSKGVLAGESTDTQYF.

This clone was picked up one time. The rearrangement links TRBV19 to TRBJ2-2; perhaps TRBD1 as D (6 bases). Germline CDR1 and CDR2: LNHDA and SQIVND (reference sequence). V was cut by 5 bases and J by 3 bases, with 10 bases left in between. The CDR3 is 14 residues long. CDR3 residues: CASSVQGYTGELFF. CDR3 in DNA: TGTGCCAGTAGTGTACAGGGTTACACCGGGGAGCTGTTTTTT.

About this clone itself: This sample also contains other DNA sequences that code for the same CDR3. The gene calls are TRBV5-1 and TRBJ1-4; D perhaps matches TRBD1 (5 bases). The CDR3 extends over 14 amino acids. The V end was cut by 1 base, the J end by 1 base, with 5 bases between. Germline-derived CDR1 and CDR2 are SGHRS and YFSETQ. CDR3 DNA sequence: TGCGCCAGCAGCTTGCAGGGAACTAATGAAAAACTGTTTTTT. This translates into CASSLQGTNEKLFF.

The chain couples TRBV19 to TRBJ2-5; 11 bases fit TRBD1. The germline gives CDR1 LNHDA, CDR2 SQIVND (reference sequence). The CDR3 contains 14 residues. J gave up 5 bases and V 5 bases, and 4 bases lay outside the gene matches. The CDR3 DNA is TGTGCCAGTAGTTGGGGACAGGGGGGTGAGACCCAGTACTTC. Translated: CASSWGQGGETQYF.

The chain has TRBV27 and TRBJ2-7; TRBD1 matches at 7 bases. Germline CDR1 reads MNHEY; CDR2 reads SMNVEV (reference sequence). The ends lost 5 bases at V and 0 bases at J; junction bases unmatched: 13. The CDR3 has 17 residues. CDR3 loop: CASSPSLWDSDSYEQYF. The CDR3 coding sequence is TGTGCCAGCAGTCCATCCCTGTGGGACAGCGACTCCTACGAGCAGTACTTC.

The chain couples TRBV11-2 to TRBJ1-6; 9 bases match TRBD1. With V trimmed by 8 bases and J by 9 bases, 8 bases remained unmatched. CDR1 is SGHAT and CDR2 is FQNNGV in the germline V gene. The CDR3 is made up of 14 amino acids. CDR3 nucleotide sequence: TGTGCCAGCCGGGCCGGGACAGGGATTTCACCCCTCCACTTT. It translates to CASRAGTGISPLHF.